These 25 T cell receptor beta chains were sequenced from one sample in a study of cytomegalovirus exposure and HLA in healthy donors. The PCR ran on 60 Vbeta and 13 Jbeta primers. This table comes from immunoSEQ multiplex PCR, and its TCRdb copy is limited to in-frame clones, with some not included. The profile shows approximately 220,000 clones, less than 85% of them singletons. Material for sequencing was PBMCs. Receptors were obtained from a man aged 18 to 30 in good health and CMV-seronegative.

This clone showed up just a few times. The chain recombines TRBV18 with TRBJ2-5, with D unclear. This CDR3 is 15 amino acids long. In germline, CDR1 is KGHSH, CDR2 LQKENI. V was trimmed by 1 base and J by 1 base, leaving 10 bases between them. CDR3 coding DNA: TGTGCCAGCTCACCACAAAGGCACAGCCAAGAGACCCAGTACTTC. Protein: CASSPQRHSQETQYF.

This clone was counted once. In nucleotides, the CDR3 is TGTGCCAGCAGCATTACCGGGACAGGGGGCTATCAGCCCCAGCATTTT. Protein sequence: CASSITGTGGYQPQHF. The chain recombines TRBV28 with TRBJ1-5, with TRBD1 matching over 12 bases. Trimming removed 6 bases from V and 5 bases from J; junction bases left unmatched: 8. CDR1 and CDR2 (germline): MDHEN, SYDVKM. The CDR3 spans 16 residues.

This chain connects TRBV28 to TRBJ2-3, with TRBD1 as a possible D gene (5 bases). The germline V and J ends were trimmed by 4 bases and 1 base, with 15 bases remaining between them. Per germline, CDR1 MDHEN and CDR2 SYDVKM. The CDR3 runs to 16 residues. CDR3: CASSSNGAIRTDTQYF. As DNA, the CDR3 is TGTGCCAGCAGTTCAAATGGGGCCATACGCACAGATACGCAGTATTTT.

The genes are TRBV5-1 and TRBJ2-1; D is undetermined. V was trimmed by 4 bases and J by 7 bases, leaving 6 bases between them. This CDR3 is 11 amino acids long. The V gene's germline CDR1 is SGHRS and CDR2 YFSETQ. DNA for the CDR3: TGCGCCAGCAGCCTGAGGAATGAGCAGTTCTTC. Translating it yields CASSLRNEQFF. The full variable domain, in which reference TRBV5-1 and TRBJ2-1 provide the parts outside the CDR3, is KAGVTQTPRYLIKTRGQQVTLSCSPISGHRSVSWYQQTPGQGLQFLFEYFSETQRNKGNFPGRFSGRQFSNSRSEMNVSTLELGDSALYLCASSLRNEQFFGPGTRLTVL.

V and J are TRBV28 and TRBJ1-1; D gene ambiguous. V shed 7 bases and J shed 3 bases, with 12 bases lying between them. CDR1 is MDHEN and CDR2 is SYDVKM in the germline V gene. CDR3 length: 13 amino acids. The CDR3 here is CASIRGSDTEAFF. For the CDR3, the DNA is TGTGCCAGCATCAGAGGGTCGGACACTGAAGCTTTCTTT. Drawing the rest from reference TRBV28 and TRBJ1-1, the complete variable domain is DVKVTQSSRYLVKRTGEKVFLECVQDMDHENMFWYRQDPGLGLRLIYFSYDVKMKEKGDIPEGYSVSREKKERFSLILESASTNQTSMYLCASIRGSDTEAFFGQGTRLTVV.

The chain recombines TRBV19 with TRBJ2-1; the match to TRBD2 covers 9 bases. The CDR3 length is 14 residues. The germline V gene encodes CDR1 LNHDA and CDR2 SQIVND (reference sequence). V lost 6 bases and J lost 8; bases outside the gene matches: 8. CDR3 in DNA: TGTGCCAGTAGCGGGACTAGCCTTCAGGATGAGCAGTTCTTC. Its translation is CASSGTSLQDEQFF.

This clone was seen only a few times. This chain links TRBV10-1 with TRBJ2-1, with D unclear. Trimming removed 4 bases from V and 0 bases from J, with 10 bases in between. Germline loops: CDR1 WNHNN, CDR2 SYGVQD (reference sequence). The CDR3 has 15 amino acids. The DNA for the CDR3 is TGCGCCAGCAGTGGGGCAGCCGACTCCTACAATGAGCAGTTCTTC. Its protein product is CASSGAADSYNEQFF.

CDR3 sequence reads: CASSTHRDRHNQPQHF. DNA for the CDR3: TGTGCCAGCAGCACCCACCGGGACAGACACAATCAGCCCCAGCATTTT. The chain employs TRBV7-9 and TRBJ1-5, with TRBD1 matching over 7 bases. The CDR3 is 16 amino acids. The germline V gene encodes CDR1 SEHNR and CDR2 FQNEAQ (reference sequence). V lost 5 bases to trimming and J lost 3 bases; unmatched junction nucleotides: 10.

J is TRBJ2-5 and V is TRBV10-3; no firm D call. The DNA matches TRBJ2-7 better at its end, which makes the J call doubtful. The CDR3 runs 15 residues. CDR1 is ENHRY and CDR2 is SYGVKD in the germline V gene. The CDR3 region has the DNA TGTGCCATCAGTGAGTCAATGACCCGGGTGCGCGAGCAGTACTTC. Translated, it gives CAISESMTRVREQYF.

The chain recombines TRBV11-2 with TRBJ2-1; 7 bases are shared with TRBD2. The trim removed 5 bases at V and 5 bases at J, leaving 12 bases unmatched. This CDR3 has 16 residues. Germline CDR1 reads SGHAT; CDR2 reads FQNNGV. The CDR3 nucleotides read TGTGCCAGCAGCCCTGGGTCGGGGACTACTAACAATGAGCAGTTCTTC. Amino acids: CASSPGSGTTNNEQFF.

V is TRBV9 and J is TRBJ1-3; TRBD1 aligns across 12 bases. Germline CDR1 is SGDLS and CDR2 is YYNGEE. Trimming cost V 3 bases and J 5 bases; bases outside gene matches: 3. The CDR3 is made up of 15 amino acids. The CDR3 spells CASSAGTGGRNTIYF. DNA of the CDR3: TGTGCCAGCAGCGCCGGGACAGGGGGCAGAAACACCATATATTTT.

The count of this clone is one. V and J are TRBV28 and TRBJ2-3; 7 nucleotides align to TRBD2. V was pared by 5 bases and J by 0 bases, with 5 bases of the junction left unmatched. Germline V lookup: CDR1 MDHEN, CDR2 SYDVKM. This CDR3 is 15 amino acids long. CDR3 sequence: CASSRLARSTDTQYF. DNA for the CDR3: TGTGCCAGCAGTAGACTAGCAAGAAGCACAGATACGCAGTATTTT.

The chain recombines TRBV5-4 with TRBJ1-4; unclear D gene. Germline V gene data show CDR1 as SGHNT and CDR2 as YYREEE (reference sequence). Trimming took off 0 bases at V and 0 bases at J, with 6 bases between the two ends. The CDR3 totals 15 residues. CDR3 sequence (DNA): TGTGCCAGCAGCTTGGACTCCACAACTAATGAAAAACTGTTTTTT. Residues: CASSLDSTTNEKLFF. Full variable domain (outside the CDR3, taken from reference TRBV5-4 and TRBJ1-4): ETGVTQSPTHLIKTRGQQVTLRCSSQSGHNTVSWYQQALGQGPQFIFQYYREEENGRGNFPPRFSGLQFPNYSSELNVNALELDDSALYLCASSLDSTTNEKLFFGSGTQLSVL.

The chain joins TRBV27 to TRBJ2-1, with 7 bases lining up with TRBD1. The trim removed 7 bases at V and 5 bases at J, leaving 8 bases unmatched. Germline CDR1 is MNHEY and CDR2 is SMNVEV (reference sequence). This CDR3 is 14 amino acids long. This CDR3 reads CASTPRQGHNEQFF. The CDR3 nucleotides read TGTGCCAGCACTCCTCGACAGGGACACAATGAGCAGTTCTTC.

V gene TRBV20-1 combines with J gene TRBJ1-2, with no clear D. V lost 6 bases, J lost 5 bases, and 10 bases lay in between. The CDR3 contains 11 residues. The germline V gene encodes CDR1 DFQATT and CDR2 SNEGSKA (reference sequence). DNA of the CDR3: TGCAGTGCAGGTGGCGGGTATGGCTACACCTTC. This encodes CSAGGGYGYTF.

The chain combines TRBV19 with TRBJ2-7, with D hard to call. The CDR3 has 17 amino acids. Germline V CDR1 and CDR2: LNHDA, SQIVND (reference sequence). V dropped 1 base and J dropped 0 bases, with 16 bases sitting between them. This chain's CDR3 is CASSIGVRRGPSYEQYF. For the CDR3, the DNA is TGTGCCAGTAGTATAGGGGTTCGGCGAGGTCCCTCCTACGAGCAGTACTTC. Complete variable domain (other parts from reference TRBV19 and TRBJ2-7): DGGITQSPKYLFRKEGQNVTLSCEQNLNHDAMYWYRQDPGQGLRLIYYSQIVNDFQKGDIAEGYSVSREKKESFPLTVTSAQKNPTAFYLCASSIGVRRGPSYEQYFGPGTRLTVT.

The chain recombines TRBV4-1 with TRBJ1-4, with D unclear. Germline V gives CDR1 MGHRA, CDR2 YSYEKL. V was trimmed by 6 bases and J by 6 bases, leaving 11 bases between them. CDR3 length: 13 residues. CDR3 coding DNA: TGCGCCAGCAGTCTCCCTCCGGATGAAAAACTGTTTTTT. Residues: CASSLPPDEKLFF.

V is TRBV6-5 and J is TRBJ1-5; TRBD1 agrees at 7 bases. The germline V gene has CDR1 MNHEY and CDR2 SVGAGI. The length of the CDR3 is 15 residues. The V segment lost 0 bases and the J segment 2 bases; nucleotides outside the gene matches: 1. CDR3 region: CASSYSGQGNQPQHF. The CDR3, as DNA: TGTGCCAGCAGTTACTCCGGACAGGGCAATCAGCCCCAGCATTTT.

The rearrangement uses TRBV13 and TRBJ2-1; 7 bases map to TRBD2. The trim removed 4 bases at V and 5 bases at J, leaving 8 bases unmatched. The length of the CDR3 is 15 residues. CDR1 and CDR2 (germline): PRHDT, FYEKMQ (reference sequence). CDR3 DNA sequence: TGTGCCAGCAGCTCCCTGCGGGGGAGTAACAATGAGCAGTTCTTC. Amino acids: CASSSLRGSNNEQFF. Using reference TRBV13 and TRBJ2-1 for the parts outside the CDR3, the full variable domain is AAGVIQSPRHLIKEKRETATLKCYPIPRHDTVYWYQQGPGQDPQFLISFYEKMQSDKGSIPDRFSAQQFSDYHSELNMSSLELGDSALYFCASSSLRGSNNEQFFGPGTRLTVL.

The chain uses TRBV5-1 and TRBJ2-6; possible D gene TRBD1, 5 bases. This CDR3 comprises 18 residues. Germline V lookup: CDR1 SGHRS, CDR2 YFSETQ. V lost 4 bases and J 1 base, leaving 18 bases between the germline ends. The CDR3: CASSPTTDSLSGANVLTF. In DNA form, the CDR3 reads TGCGCCAGCAGCCCTACGACAGATTCCCTTTCTGGGGCCAACGTCCTGACTTTC.

This clone has only a few counts. As DNA, the CDR3 is TGTGCCTGGAACAGGAACAATAATTCACCCCTCCACTTT. As protein: CAWNRNNNSPLHF. This sequence joins TRBV30 and TRBJ1-6; the D gene is possibly TRBD1 (5 bases). The CDR3 runs to 13 residues. The germline V gene encodes CDR1 GTSNPN and CDR2 SVGIG (reference sequence). V was pared by 4 bases and J by 5 bases, with 9 bases between.

This clone was seen only a few times. The chain carries TRBV5-1 and TRBJ2-5; tentative D call: TRBD1 (6 bases). The CDR3 length is 15 residues. Germline-derived CDR1 and CDR2 are SGHRS and YFSETQ. Trimming took 4 bases from V and 5 from J, leaving 18 bases between them. The DNA of the CDR3 is TGCGCCAGCAGCACACGTACAGGGTTGTTGGAGACCCAGTACTTC. Protein sequence: CASSTRTGLLETQYF.

This sequence joins TRBV29-1 and TRBJ2-3; D perhaps matches TRBD2 (6 bases). The V gene's germline CDR1 is SQVTM and CDR2 ANQGSEA. Trimming took off 6 bases at V and 1 base at J, with 23 bases between the two ends. The CDR3 spans 17 residues. The CDR3 region is CSVMWSGQGLRTDTQYF. The CDR3 DNA is TGCAGCGTGATGTGGAGCGGGCAGGGTTTGCGCACAGATACGCAGTATTTT.

This chain connects TRBV19 to TRBJ1-1; D is uncertain. Germline V lookup: CDR1 LNHDA, CDR2 SQIVND (reference sequence). The CDR3 is made up of 14 amino acids. V was pared by 7 bases and J by 0 bases, with 12 bases between. CDR3 in amino acids: CASNLANLNTEAFF. CDR3 coding DNA: TGTGCCAGTAACCTGGCAAACCTGAACACTGAAGCTTTCTTT.

The V call is TRBV11-2, the J call TRBJ2-2; 9 bases are a match to TRBD1. V gave up 4 bases and J gave up 1 base; unmatched junction bases: 4. The CDR3 consists of 16 residues. Germline CDR1 and CDR2: SGHAT and FQNNGV. In DNA form, the CDR3 reads TGTGCCAGCAGCTCCCGGGACAGGGTGAACACCGGGGAGCTGTTTTTT. Protein sequence: CASSSRDRVNTGELFF.